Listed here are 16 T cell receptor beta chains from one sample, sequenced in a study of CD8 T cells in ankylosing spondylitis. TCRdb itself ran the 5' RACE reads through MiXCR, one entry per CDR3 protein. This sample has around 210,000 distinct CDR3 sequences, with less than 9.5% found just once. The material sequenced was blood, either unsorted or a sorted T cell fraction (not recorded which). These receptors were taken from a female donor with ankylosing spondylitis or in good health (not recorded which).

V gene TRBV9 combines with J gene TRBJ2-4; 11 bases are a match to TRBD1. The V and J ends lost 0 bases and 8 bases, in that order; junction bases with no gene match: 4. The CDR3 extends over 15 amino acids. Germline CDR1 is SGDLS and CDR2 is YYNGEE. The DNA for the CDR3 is TGTGCCAGCAGCGTAGGGGGGACAGGGGGTTACATTCAGTACTTC. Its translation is CASSVGGTGGYIQYF.

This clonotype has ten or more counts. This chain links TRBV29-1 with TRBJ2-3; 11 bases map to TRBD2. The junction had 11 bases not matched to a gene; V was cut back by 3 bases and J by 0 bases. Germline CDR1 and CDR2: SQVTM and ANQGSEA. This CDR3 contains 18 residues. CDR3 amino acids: CSVEYYPTSGISTDTQYF. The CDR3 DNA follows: TGCAGCGTTGAGTATTACCCGACTAGCGGGATCAGCACAGATACGCAGTATTTT.

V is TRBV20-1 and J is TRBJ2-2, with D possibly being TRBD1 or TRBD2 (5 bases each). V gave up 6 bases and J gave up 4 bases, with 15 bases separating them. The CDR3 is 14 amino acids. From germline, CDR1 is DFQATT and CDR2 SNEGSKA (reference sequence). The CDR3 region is CSAGPPRGTGELFF. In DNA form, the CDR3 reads TGCAGTGCGGGGCCCCCCCGGGGCACCGGGGAGCTGTTTTTT.

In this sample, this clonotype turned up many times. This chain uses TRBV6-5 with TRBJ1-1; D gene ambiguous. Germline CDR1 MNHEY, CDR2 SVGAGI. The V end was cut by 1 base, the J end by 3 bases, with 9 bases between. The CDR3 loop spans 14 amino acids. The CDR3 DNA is TGTGCCAGCAGTTACTTCGGACGGTACACTGAAGCTTTCTTT. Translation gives CASSYFGRYTEAFF.

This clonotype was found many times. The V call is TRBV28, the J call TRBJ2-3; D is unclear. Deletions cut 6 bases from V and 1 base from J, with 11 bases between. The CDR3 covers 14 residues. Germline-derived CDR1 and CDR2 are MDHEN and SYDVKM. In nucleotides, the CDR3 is TGTGCCAGCAGGAGACCTCACGGCACAGATACGCAGTATTTT. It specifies CASRRPHGTDTQYF.

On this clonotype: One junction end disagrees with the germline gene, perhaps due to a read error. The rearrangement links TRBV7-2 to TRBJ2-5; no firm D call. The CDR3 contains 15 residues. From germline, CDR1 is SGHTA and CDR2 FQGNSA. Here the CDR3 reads CANSLGPVLRETQYF. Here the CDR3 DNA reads TGTGCCAACAGCTTAGGACCAGTCCTTAGGGAGACCCAGTACTTC.

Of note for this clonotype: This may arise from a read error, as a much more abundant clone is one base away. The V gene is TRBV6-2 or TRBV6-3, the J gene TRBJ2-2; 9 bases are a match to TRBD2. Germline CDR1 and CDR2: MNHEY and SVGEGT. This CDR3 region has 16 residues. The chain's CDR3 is CVSSSTSGFNTGELFF. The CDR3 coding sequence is TGTGTCAGCAGCTCGACTAGCGGTTTTAACACCGGGGAGCTGTTTTTT.

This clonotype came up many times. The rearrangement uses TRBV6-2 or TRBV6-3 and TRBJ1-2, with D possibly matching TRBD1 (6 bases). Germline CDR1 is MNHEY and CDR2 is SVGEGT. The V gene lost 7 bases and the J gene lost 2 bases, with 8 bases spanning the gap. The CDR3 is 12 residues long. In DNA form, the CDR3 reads TGTGCCAGCAAGAGGGGGAACTATGGCTACACCTTC. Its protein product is CASKRGNYGYTF.

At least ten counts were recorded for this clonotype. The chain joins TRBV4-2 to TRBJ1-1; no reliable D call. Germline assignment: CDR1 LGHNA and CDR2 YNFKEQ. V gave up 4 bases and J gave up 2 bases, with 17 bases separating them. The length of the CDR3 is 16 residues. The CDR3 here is CASSPAGLEGNTEAFF. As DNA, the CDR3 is TGTGCCAGCAGCCCAGCGGGGTTAGAAGGTAACACTGAAGCTTTCTTT.

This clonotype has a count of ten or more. For the CDR3, the DNA is TGTGCCAGCAGTCCAACTAGCGGGAGAGACAATGAGCAGTTCTTC. Its protein product is CASSPTSGRDNEQFF. This chain links TRBV12-3 or TRBV12-4 with TRBJ2-1; 11 nucleotides align to TRBD2. The CDR3 runs 15 residues. J gave up 5 bases and V 5 bases, and 5 bases lay outside the gene matches.

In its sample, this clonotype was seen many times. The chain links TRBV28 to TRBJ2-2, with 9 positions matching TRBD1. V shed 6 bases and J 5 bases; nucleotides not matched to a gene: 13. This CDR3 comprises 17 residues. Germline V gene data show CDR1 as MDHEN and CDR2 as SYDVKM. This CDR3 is CASRIYRGRGSTGELFF. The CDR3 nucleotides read TGTGCCAGCAGAATATACAGGGGGCGAGGTTCGACCGGGGAGCTGTTTTTT.

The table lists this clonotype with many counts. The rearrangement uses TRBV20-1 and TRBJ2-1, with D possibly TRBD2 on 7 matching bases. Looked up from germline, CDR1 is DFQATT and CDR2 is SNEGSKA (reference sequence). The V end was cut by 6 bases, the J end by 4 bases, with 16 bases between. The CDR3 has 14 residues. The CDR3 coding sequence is TGCAGTGCCGTTCCTGGGGGGGCATACAATGAGCAGTTCTTC. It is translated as CSAVPGGAYNEQFF.

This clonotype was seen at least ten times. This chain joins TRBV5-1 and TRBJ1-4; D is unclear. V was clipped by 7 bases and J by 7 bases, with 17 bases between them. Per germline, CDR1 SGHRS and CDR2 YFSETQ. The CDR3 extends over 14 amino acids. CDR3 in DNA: TGCGCCAGCGCCTCCCGGGGTGTGGGTGAAAAACTGTTTTTT. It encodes CASASRGVGEKLFF. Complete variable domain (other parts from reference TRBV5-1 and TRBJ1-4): KAGVTQTPRYLIKTRGQQVTLSCSPISGHRSVSWYQQTPGQGLQFLFEYFSETQRNKGNFPGRFSGRQFSNSRSEMNVSTLELGDSALYLCASASRGVGEKLFFGSGTQLSVL.

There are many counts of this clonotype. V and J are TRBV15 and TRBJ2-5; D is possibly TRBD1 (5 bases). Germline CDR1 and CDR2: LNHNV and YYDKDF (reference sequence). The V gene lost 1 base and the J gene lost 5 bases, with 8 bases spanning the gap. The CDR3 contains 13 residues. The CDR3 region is CATSRVGAETQYF. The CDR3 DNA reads TGTGCCACCAGCAGAGTTGGGGCGGAGACCCAGTACTTC.

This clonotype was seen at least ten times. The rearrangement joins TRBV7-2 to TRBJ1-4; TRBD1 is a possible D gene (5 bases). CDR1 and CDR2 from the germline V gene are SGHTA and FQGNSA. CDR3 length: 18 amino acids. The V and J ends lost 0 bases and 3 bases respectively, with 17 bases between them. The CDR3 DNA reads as TGTGCCAGCAGCTTAGCGCGTCGGGGGAAGGCAGCTAATGAAAAACTGTTTTTT. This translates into CASSLARRGKAANEKLFF.

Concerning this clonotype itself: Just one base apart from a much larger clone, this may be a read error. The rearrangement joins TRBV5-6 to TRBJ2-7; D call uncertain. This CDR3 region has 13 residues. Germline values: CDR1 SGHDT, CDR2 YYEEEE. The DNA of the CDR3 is TGTGCCAGCGGCTTGGTGTTCAGCTACGAGCAGTACTTC. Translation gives CASGLVFSYEQYF.